The 5 T cell receptor beta chains in this list originate from one sample, sequenced in a study of T cell repertoires in cytomegalovirus infection. TCRdb reprocessed the reads via MiXCR and lists one record per CDR3 protein. The top ten clones hold roughly 20% of a sample with about 230,000 distinct CDR3 sequences, about 23% of them seen once. Specimen: CD8+ T cells from PBMCs. The receptors were gathered from a human donor in good health (CMV status not recorded). Some clones in this sample may be carry-over from other donors' samples.

This clonotype was seen many times. The chain carries TRBV7-2 and TRBJ2-5, with 9 nucleotides matching TRBD2. This CDR3 comprises 15 residues. Germline V gene lookup returns CDR1 SGHTA and CDR2 FQGNSA. The V segment lost 1 base and the J segment 4 bases; nucleotides outside the gene matches: 4. The CDR3 DNA sequence: TGTGCCAGCAGCTTAGGAGCGGGGGGCTTAGAGACCCAGTACTTC. This codes for CASSLGAGGLETQYF.

A single count supports this clonotype. V gene TRBV28 combines with J gene TRBJ2-7; D perhaps matches TRBD2 (5 bases). The germline V and J ends were trimmed by 3 bases and 7 bases, with 13 bases remaining between them. Germline V lookup: CDR1 MDHEN, CDR2 SYDVKM. This CDR3 comprises 13 residues. The CDR3 coding sequence is TGTGCCAGCAGTTTCCGTAGGACGGGGGAGCAGTACTTC. Its protein product is CASSFRRTGEQYF.

This clonotype has at least ten counts. The CDR3 is CATSRELGGGNEQFF. CDR3 nucleotides: TGTGCCACCAGCAGAGAACTGGGCGGGGGTAATGAGCAGTTCTTC. The chain links TRBV15 to TRBJ2-1; 7 bases agree with TRBD2. V dropped 0 bases and J dropped 7; count of bases not matched to a gene: 6. The CDR3 is 15 amino acids. Germline-derived CDR1 and CDR2 are LNHNV and YYDKDF (reference sequence).

This clonotype was seen a handful of times. For the CDR3, the DNA is TGTGCCATCAGTGAGTCTGAGAGGGAATCCGGGGAGCTGTTTTTT. It is translated as CAISESERESGELFF. This chain uses TRBV10-3 with TRBJ2-2; D perhaps matches TRBD2 (5 bases). Germline V CDR1 and CDR2: ENHRY, SYGVKD. This CDR3 spans 15 amino acids. Trimming left V 0 bases short and J 6 bases short, with 11 bases between.

This clonotype has just a few counts. This chain uses TRBV7-4 with TRBJ1-3, with D possibly matching TRBD1 (5 bases). CDR1 is SGHVT, CDR2 SQSDAQ, per germline. The CDR3 is 15 amino acids. The ends were cut back, 4 bases at V and 1 base at J, with 11 bases in the middle. CDR3 region: CASSSDQGSGNTIYF. CDR3 nucleotide sequence: TGTGCCAGCAGCTCCGATCAGGGTTCTGGAAACACCATATATTTT.